The sample holds a few counts of the clone carrying this T cell receptor (beta chain). The data originate from a study of blood T cells in healthy people across ages. Study-level background: The template switching approach captured approximately one barcoded beta molecule for every two T cells.

Alongside a J-beta primer mix, a sample-barcoded 5' primer served in a second PCR lasting roughly 7 to 11 cycles. Every cDNA was tagged by a template-switch adaptor with 12 random nucleotides. TCRdb re-analysed the 5' RACE reads in MiXCR, keeping a single row per CDR3 protein. The table shows 550,000 to 750,000 distinct CDR3 sequences, with 20% to 25% occurring only once. The germline V gene has CDR1 MDHEN and CDR2 SYDVKM. The CDR3 length is 15 residues. J gave up 3 bases and V 6 bases, and 8 bases lay outside the gene matches. The sample was blood. V is TRBV28 and J is TRBJ2-5; 9 bases line up with TRBD1. The sequence derives from a man aged 70 or older in good health. The CDR3 region is CASRGSDRGKETQYF. CDR3 nucleotide sequence: TGTGCCAGCAGAGGATCCGACAGGGGGAAAGAGACCCAGTACTTC.